This entry features one T cell receptor beta chain sequence. Its antigen remains unknown. This entry belongs to a study of identical twins. Each CDR3 protein gets one entry after TCRdb re-called the 5' RACE reads with MiXCR. This sample carries 450,000 or so distinct CDR3 sequences, approximately 14% of them seen once, and the ten largest clones take around 0.52%. Study conclusions and caveats: Modeled out-of-frame TCR alpha sharing in monozygotic twins fell below observed levels. Its conclusions, products of cross-sectional statistical analysis, did not come from following the same donors.

V was pared by 6 bases and J by 1 base, with 18 bases between. Germline CDR1 is MNHNS and CDR2 is SASEGT. This CDR3 has 16 residues. These data were likewise used in another study, on yellow fever vaccine responses in identical twins. According to that study: On the reported evidence, twins' vaccine T cell responses seemed partly convergent and partly personalized.

This rearrangement joins TRBV6-1 to TRBJ1-1; possibly TRBD1 for D (5 bases). This clonotype was sampled from a woman in her late teens or twenties in good health. What was sequenced was CD4+ T cells sorted from blood. In DNA, the CDR3 is TGTGCCAGCAGCCGGGGACTTCCTCTTGGGAACACTGAAGCTTTCTTT. It encodes CASSRGLPLGNTEAFF.